This T cell receptor (beta chain) appears in the sequencing data of a study of beta chain features in type 1 diabetes. There was one heparinised blood draw per donor, averaging around 0.11 L. Study outcomes and limitations: Type 1 diabetes patients had VDJ junctions that carried fewer insertions and more deletions. Any HLA-type effect on TCRB rearrangement remained unresolved here. Moderately but significantly shorter TCRB CDR3s were found in Type 1 diabetes patients in all four CD4+ subsets. The naive, central memory and Treg TCRB repertoires looked more alike in patients than they did in healthy donors.

V dropped 2 bases and J dropped 1 base, with 10 bases sitting between them. The CDR3 loop spans 15 amino acids. Germline V gene sequence: CDR1 MNHEY, CDR2 SMNVEV (reference sequence). Reverse transcription of all isolated RNA meant that expressed TCRB transcripts were sequenced. Data came from immunoSEQ multiplex PCR; TCRdb stores just in-frame clones and leaves some out. Seen here are under 850,000 clones, 13% observed once, and the top ten hold less than 0.025%. This clone has a handful of counts. What it recognizes is unknown. The receptor comes from a man aged 18 to 29 with type 1 diabetes. This chain connects TRBV27 to TRBJ2-3; D gene uncertain. The sequenced sample was naive CD4+ T cells from blood. CDR3 amino acids: CASSLRLVGTDTQYF. For the CDR3, the DNA is TGTGCCAGCAGTTTACGGCTTGTGGGCACAGATACGCAGTATTTT.